The T cell receptor (beta chain) described here comes from a study of identical twins. TCRdb re-called the 5' RACE reads with MiXCR, one entry per CDR3 protein. The top ten clones hold around 1.5% of a sample with about 900,000 distinct CDR3 sequences, around 12% of them seen once. This clonotype was seen a few times. The germline gives CDR1 DFQATT, CDR2 SNEGSKA (reference sequence). This CDR3 has 14 amino acids. Trimming stripped 2 bases from V and 3 bases from J, with 14 bases between. All donors were healthy, and all were Caucasian. The data also belong to a second study, concerning yellow fever vaccine responses in identical twins.

The sequencing input was PBMCs. This chain joins TRBV20-1 and TRBJ2-7, with D possibly being TRBD2 (5 bases). The origin of this receptor is a woman younger than 30 in good health. The CDR3 sequence is CSARSRVMNYEQYF. The DNA of the CDR3 is TGCAGTGCTAGATCGCGGGTAATGAACTACGAGCAGTACTTC.